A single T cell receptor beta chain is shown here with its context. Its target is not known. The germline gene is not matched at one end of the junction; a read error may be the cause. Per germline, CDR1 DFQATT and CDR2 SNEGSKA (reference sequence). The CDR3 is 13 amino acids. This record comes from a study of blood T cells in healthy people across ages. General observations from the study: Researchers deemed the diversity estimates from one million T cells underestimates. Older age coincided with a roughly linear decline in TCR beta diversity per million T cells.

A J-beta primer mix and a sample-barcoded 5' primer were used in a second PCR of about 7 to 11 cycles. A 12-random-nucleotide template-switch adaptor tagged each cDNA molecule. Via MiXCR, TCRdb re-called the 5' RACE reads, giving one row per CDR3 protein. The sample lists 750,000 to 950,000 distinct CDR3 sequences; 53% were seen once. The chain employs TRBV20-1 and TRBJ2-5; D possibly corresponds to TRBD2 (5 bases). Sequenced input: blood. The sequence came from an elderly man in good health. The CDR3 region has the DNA TGCAGTACTAGAGATCGGGGCCAAGAGACCCAGTACTTC. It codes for CSTRDRGQETQYF.